The T cell receptor (beta chain) described here comes from a study of T cell changes during pregnancy in multiple sclerosis. Sequencing was performed with immunoSEQ multiplex PCR; in TCRdb, only in-frame clones are kept and a portion is missing. The repertoire holds roughly 100,000 clones, with 85% to 95% as singletons. V lost 5 bases and J 3 bases, leaving 15 bases between the germline ends. Germline V CDR1 and CDR2: SGHRS, YFSETQ. This CDR3 spans 14 amino acids. This clone was recorded only once. The gene calls are TRBV5-1 and TRBJ2-7, with D perhaps TRBD1 (6 bases). This TCR was recovered from a female donor with multiple sclerosis, enrolled in a pregnancy study. The sequencing here drew on peripheral blood, taken after pregnancy. In DNA, the CDR3 is TGCGCCAGCAGTAGGGGGACGGGGCGCTACGAGCAGTACTTC. Translated: CASSRGTGRYEQYF.